The T cell receptor beta chain described here comes from a study of T-cell reconstitution after alpha-beta-depleted transplantation in children. Broader study findings: By about two months after transplant, alpha-beta T cells reportedly arose from several hundred graft clones that had expanded.

A library of TCRbeta sequences, prepared with unique molecular identifiers, was generated. Each CDR3 protein is one row after TCRdb ran MiXCR on the PCR reads. The sample has about 200,000 distinct CDR3 sequences; under 8.5% are singletons. CDR1 is SGHTA, CDR2 FQGNSA, per germline. The CDR3 is made up of 16 amino acids. The V gene lost 5 bases and the J gene lost 4 bases, with 20 bases spanning the gap. There are a few counts of this clonotype. No antigen is known for it. The chain recombines TRBV7-2 with TRBJ2-5; no definite D call. The sequencing here drew on PBMCs, taken before TCRalphabeta/CD19-depleted stem cell transplant. The source is a boy younger than 10 with acute lymphoblastic leukemia, due to receive a stem cell transplant. DNA of the CDR3: TGTGCCAGCAGCCTCGAAGGGTTAAGCGCCAGAGAGACCCAGTACTTC. Translation gives CASSLEGLSARETQYF.